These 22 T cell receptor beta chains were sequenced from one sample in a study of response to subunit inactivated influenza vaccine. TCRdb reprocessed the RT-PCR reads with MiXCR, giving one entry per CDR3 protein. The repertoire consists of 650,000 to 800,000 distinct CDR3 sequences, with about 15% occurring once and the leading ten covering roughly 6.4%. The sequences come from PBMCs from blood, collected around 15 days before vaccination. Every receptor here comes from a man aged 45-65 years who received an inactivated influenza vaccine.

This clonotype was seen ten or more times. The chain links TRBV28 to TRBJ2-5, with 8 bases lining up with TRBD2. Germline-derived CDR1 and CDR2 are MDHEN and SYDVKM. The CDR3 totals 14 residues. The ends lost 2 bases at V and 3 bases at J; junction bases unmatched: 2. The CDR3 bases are TGTGCCAGCAGTTTACCGCGGGGGGAAGAGACCCAGTACTTC. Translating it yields CASSLPRGEETQYF.

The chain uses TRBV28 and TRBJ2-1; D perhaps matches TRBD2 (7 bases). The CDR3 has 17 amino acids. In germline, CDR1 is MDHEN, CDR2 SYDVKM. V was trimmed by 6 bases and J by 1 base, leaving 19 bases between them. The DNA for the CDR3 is TGTGCCAGCAGATCTCACGCGGGGGACAAATCCTACAATGAGCAGTTCTTC. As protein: CASRSHAGDKSYNEQFF.

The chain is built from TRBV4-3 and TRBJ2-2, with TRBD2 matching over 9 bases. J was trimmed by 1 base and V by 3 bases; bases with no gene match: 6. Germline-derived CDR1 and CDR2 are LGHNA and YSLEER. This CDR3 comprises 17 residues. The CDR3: CASSHPAGGQNTGELFF. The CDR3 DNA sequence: TGCGCCAGCAGCCACCCAGCGGGGGGACAGAACACCGGGGAGCTGTTTTTT.

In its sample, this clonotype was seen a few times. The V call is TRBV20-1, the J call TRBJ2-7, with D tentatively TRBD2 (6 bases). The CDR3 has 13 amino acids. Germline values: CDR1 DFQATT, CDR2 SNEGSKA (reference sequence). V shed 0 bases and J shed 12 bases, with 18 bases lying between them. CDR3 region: CSARDHRGTPGYF. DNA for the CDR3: TGCAGTGCTAGAGATCACCGCGGGACTCCAGGGTACTTC.

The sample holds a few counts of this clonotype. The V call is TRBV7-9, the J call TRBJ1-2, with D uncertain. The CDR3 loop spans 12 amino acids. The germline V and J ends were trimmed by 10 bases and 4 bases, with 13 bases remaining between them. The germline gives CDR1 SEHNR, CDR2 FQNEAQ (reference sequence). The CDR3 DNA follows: TGTGCCACCGACCCGGGATCCTATGGCTACACCTTC. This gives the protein CATDPGSYGYTF.

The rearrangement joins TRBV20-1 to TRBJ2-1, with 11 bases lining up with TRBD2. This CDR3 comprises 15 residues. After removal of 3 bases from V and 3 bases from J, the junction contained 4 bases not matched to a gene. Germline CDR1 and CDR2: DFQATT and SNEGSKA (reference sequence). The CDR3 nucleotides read TGCAGTGCTAGTTCGGGACTAGCGGTCTACAATGAGCAGTTCTTC. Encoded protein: CSASSGLAVYNEQFF.

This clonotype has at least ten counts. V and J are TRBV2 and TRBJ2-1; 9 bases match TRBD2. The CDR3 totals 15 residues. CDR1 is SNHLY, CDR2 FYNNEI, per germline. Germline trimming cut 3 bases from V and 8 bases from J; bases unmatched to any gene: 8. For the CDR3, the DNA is TGTGCCAGCAGTGAGGTATTAGCGGGGGTTGATGAGCAGTTCTTC. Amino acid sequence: CASSEVLAGVDEQFF.

The CDR3 DNA sequence: TGTGCCAGCAGTTCGAGGGACAGGGGCCTCTTAATCGATGGAGATACGCAGTATTTT. Its protein product is CASSSRDRGLLIDGDTQYF. The chain recombines TRBV12-3 or TRBV12-4 with TRBJ2-3, with 10 bases aligning to TRBD1. Trimming took 4 bases from V and 5 from J; bases not matched to a gene: 18. CDR3 length: 19 residues.

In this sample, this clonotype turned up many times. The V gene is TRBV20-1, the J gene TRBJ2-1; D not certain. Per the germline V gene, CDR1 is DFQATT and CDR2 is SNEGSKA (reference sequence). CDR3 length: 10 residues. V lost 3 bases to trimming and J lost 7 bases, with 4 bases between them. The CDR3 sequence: CSASRNEQFF. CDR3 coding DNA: TGCAGTGCTAGCCGAAATGAGCAGTTCTTC.

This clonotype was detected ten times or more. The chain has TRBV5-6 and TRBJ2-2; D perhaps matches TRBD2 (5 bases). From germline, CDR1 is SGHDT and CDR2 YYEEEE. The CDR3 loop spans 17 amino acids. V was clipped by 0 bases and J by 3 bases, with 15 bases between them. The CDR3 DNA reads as TGTGCCAGCAGCTTGGGGCGTGTCGGGGTACACACCGGGGAGCTGTTTTTT. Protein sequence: CASSLGRVGVHTGELFF.

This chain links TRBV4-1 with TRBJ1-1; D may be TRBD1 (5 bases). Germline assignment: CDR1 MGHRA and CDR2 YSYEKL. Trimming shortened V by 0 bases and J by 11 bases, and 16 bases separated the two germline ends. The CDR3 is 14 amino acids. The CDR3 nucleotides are TGCGCCAGCAGCCAAGAGGGGGGACGGGAGATGGCTTTCTTT. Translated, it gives CASSQEGGREMAFF.

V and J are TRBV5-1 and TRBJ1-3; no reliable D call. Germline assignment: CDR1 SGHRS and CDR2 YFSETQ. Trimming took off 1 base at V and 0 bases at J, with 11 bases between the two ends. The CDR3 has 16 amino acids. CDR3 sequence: CASSLTPESSGNTIYF. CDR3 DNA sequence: TGCGCCAGCAGCTTGACGCCGGAGAGCTCTGGAAACACCATATATTTT.

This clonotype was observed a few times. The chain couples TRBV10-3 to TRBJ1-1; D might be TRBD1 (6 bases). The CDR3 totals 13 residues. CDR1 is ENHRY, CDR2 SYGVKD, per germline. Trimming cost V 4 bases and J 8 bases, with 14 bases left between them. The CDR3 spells CAISVVRTAEAFF. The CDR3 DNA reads TGTGCCATCAGTGTGGTTAGGACAGCGGAAGCTTTCTTT.

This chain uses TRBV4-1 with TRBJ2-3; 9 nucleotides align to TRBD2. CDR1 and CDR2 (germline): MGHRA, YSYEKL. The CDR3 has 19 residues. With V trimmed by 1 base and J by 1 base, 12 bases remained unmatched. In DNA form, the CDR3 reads TGCGCCAGCAGCCAAGGGTTTGGAGGACTAGCGCAGGGCACAGATACGCAGTATTTT. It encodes CASSQGFGGLAQGTDTQYF.

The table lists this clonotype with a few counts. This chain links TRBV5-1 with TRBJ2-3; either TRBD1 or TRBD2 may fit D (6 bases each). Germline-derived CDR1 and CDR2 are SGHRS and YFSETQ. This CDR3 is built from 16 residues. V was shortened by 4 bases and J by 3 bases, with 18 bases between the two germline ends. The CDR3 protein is CASSAVGGRITDTQYF. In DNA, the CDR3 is TGCGCCAGCAGCGCCGTGGGGGGCCGGATTACAGATACGCAGTATTTT.

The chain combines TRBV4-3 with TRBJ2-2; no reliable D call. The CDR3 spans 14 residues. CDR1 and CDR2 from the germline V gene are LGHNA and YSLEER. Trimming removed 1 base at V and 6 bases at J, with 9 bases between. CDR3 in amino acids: CASSQASNPGELFF. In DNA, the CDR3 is TGCGCCAGCAGCCAAGCCTCCAATCCCGGGGAGCTGTTTTTT.

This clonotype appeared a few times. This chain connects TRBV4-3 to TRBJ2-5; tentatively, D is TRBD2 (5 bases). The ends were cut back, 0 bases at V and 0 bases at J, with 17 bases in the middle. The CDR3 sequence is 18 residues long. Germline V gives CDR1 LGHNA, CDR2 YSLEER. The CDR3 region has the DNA TGCGCCAGCAGCCAAGATATTTCTGGAGGACCCGACCAAGAGACCCAGTACTTC. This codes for CASSQDISGGPDQETQYF.

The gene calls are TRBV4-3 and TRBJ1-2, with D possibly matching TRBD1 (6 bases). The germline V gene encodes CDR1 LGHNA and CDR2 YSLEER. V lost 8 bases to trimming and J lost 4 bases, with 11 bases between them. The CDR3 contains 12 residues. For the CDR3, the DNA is TGCGCCAGCGGCAAAGGGGGCTATGGCTACACCTTC. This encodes CASGKGGYGYTF.

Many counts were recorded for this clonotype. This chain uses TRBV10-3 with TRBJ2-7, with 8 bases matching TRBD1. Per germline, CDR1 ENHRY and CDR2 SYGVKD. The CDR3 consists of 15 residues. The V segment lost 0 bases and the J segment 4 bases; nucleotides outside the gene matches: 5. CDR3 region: CAISESSRGRYEQYF. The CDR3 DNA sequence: TGTGCCATCAGTGAGTCATCCAGGGGGCGGTACGAGCAGTACTTC.

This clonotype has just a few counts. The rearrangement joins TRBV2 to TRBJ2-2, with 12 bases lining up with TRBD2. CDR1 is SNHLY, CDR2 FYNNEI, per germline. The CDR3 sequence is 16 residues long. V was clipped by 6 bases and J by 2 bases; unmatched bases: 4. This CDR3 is CASSRLAGANTGELFF. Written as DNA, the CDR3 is TGTGCCAGCAGCAGACTAGCGGGAGCTAACACCGGGGAGCTGTTTTTT.

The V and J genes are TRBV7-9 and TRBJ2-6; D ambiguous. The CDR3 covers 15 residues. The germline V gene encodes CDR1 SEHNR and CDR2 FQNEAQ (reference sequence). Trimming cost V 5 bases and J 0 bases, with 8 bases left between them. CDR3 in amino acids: CASSLRSSGANVLTF. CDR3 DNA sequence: TGTGCCAGCAGCCTCCGAAGCTCTGGGGCCAACGTCCTGACTTTC.

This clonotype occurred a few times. CDR3 DNA sequence: TGTGCCAGCGGCTTCTCCAAAGGGGGAGGTGGCTACACCTTC. This encodes CASGFSKGGGGYTF. The rearrangement links TRBV6-1 to TRBJ1-2; possible D gene TRBD1, 6 bases. V shed 8 bases and J shed 7 bases, with 20 bases lying between them. The CDR3 is made up of 14 amino acids. Per germline, CDR1 MNHNS and CDR2 SASEGT.